Each of the 8 T cell receptor beta chains below was sequenced from the same sample in a study of identical twins. Each CDR3 protein is one row after TCRdb ran MiXCR on the 5' RACE reads. This repertoire shows some 500,000 distinct CDR3 sequences, roughly a fifth found once; its top ten account for approximately 0.95%. The same data also went into a second study, on T cells expressing NK-cell markers.

Specimen: CD4+ T cells sorted from blood. These receptors all come from a woman aged 18-30 years in good health.

This clonotype was counted ten times or more. The V gene is TRBV20-1, the J gene TRBJ1-1; 11 positions agree with TRBD1. J was trimmed by 5 bases and V by 3 bases; bases with no gene match: 8. CDR1 DFQATT and CDR2 SNEGSKA come from the germline V gene (reference sequence). CDR3 length equals 15 residues. The CDR3 protein is CSASDPGQGATEAFF. CDR3 DNA: TGCAGTGCTAGCGACCCCGGACAGGGGGCAACTGAAGCTTTCTTT.

CDR3 protein: CASSKGTDEQYF. CDR3 coding DNA: TGCGCCAGCAGCAAGGGGACCGACGAGCAGTACTTC. This chain joins TRBV5-1 and TRBJ2-7; TRBD1 or TRBD2 may be the D gene (5 bases each). Trimming removed 4 bases from V and 5 bases from J, with 10 bases in between. The CDR3 contains 12 residues. Germline values: CDR1 SGHRS, CDR2 YFSETQ.

The chain carries TRBV7-3 and TRBJ2-7; the D gene is possibly TRBD2 (6 bases). Between the trimmed V and J ends, which lost 2 bases and 6 bases, there was a span of 11 bases. The CDR3 sequence is 13 residues long. The V gene's germline CDR1 is SGHTA and CDR2 FQGTGA. This CDR3 reads CASSLSRDCEQYF. CDR3 sequence (DNA): TGTGCCAGCAGCTTATCCCGGGACTGCGAGCAGTACTTC.

The chain combines TRBV5-6 with TRBJ2-1, with D perhaps being TRBD1 or TRBD2 (5 bases each). V shed 0 bases and J shed 5 bases, with 15 bases lying between them. Germline loops: CDR1 SGHDT, CDR2 YYEEEE. The CDR3 totals 16 residues. The CDR3 DNA follows: TGTGCCAGCAGCTTGGGTTGGGGGAGTAGGGACAATGAGCAGTTCTTC. Protein: CASSLGWGSRDNEQFF.

The rearrangement joins TRBV29-1 to TRBJ2-1; TRBD2 aligns across 9 bases. The V segment lost 4 bases and the J segment 0 bases; nucleotides outside the gene matches: 4. This CDR3 region has 15 residues. The germline V gene has CDR1 SQVTM and CDR2 ANQGSEA. CDR3 protein: CSVAGLASSYNEQFF. The DNA for the CDR3 is TGCAGCGTTGCCGGACTAGCGAGCTCCTACAATGAGCAGTTCTTC.

This chain joins TRBV6-2 or TRBV6-3 and TRBJ2-5; no clear D. Germline V gene sequence: CDR1 MNHEY, CDR2 SVGEGT. The CDR3 covers 13 residues. V gave up 6 bases and J gave up 1 base, with 9 bases separating them. This CDR3 reads CASSFYPQETQYF. The CDR3 DNA follows: TGTGCCAGCAGCTTCTATCCCCAAGAGACCCAGTACTTC.

This clonotype was counted a few times. The chain links TRBV18 to TRBJ2-1, with a possible D match to TRBD2 (6 bases). CDR3 length equals 14 residues. V lost 1 base to trimming and J lost 15 bases, with 19 bases between them. CDR1 and CDR2 (germline): KGHSH, LQKENI. DNA of the CDR3: TGTGCCAGCTCACCACGGTCCGTGGGCAGGAGGGGGTTCTTC. It codes for CASSPRSVGRRGFF.

This clonotype occurred a few times. The chain has TRBV20-1 and TRBJ2-5, with D possibly being TRBD1 (5 bases). Germline lookup yields CDR1 DFQATT and CDR2 SNEGSKA (reference sequence). Trimming took off 5 bases at V and 0 bases at J, with 10 bases between the two ends. This CDR3 has 13 residues. CDR3 coding DNA: TGCAGTGCTTGGACAACGTACCAAGAGACCCAGTACTTC. Its translation is CSAWTTYQETQYF.